This TCR beta chain was retrieved from a study of vaccination and CD4 T cells after COVID-19. As for the study in general: Four females and six males made up the convalescents, two of whom were Hispanic. Blood was drawn a median roughly 68 days post second dose, range 14 to 241. General study points: Convalescent patients had a median roughly 86% of post-vaccine SARS-CoV-2-reactive clones that were detected only after vaccination, not before it.

The assay that was used to sequence DNA from cultured CD4+ T cells was the Oncomine TCR Beta short-read assay. TCRdb redid the calling of the PCR reads with MiXCR, one entry per CDR3 protein. The sample carries 20,000 to 25,000 distinct CDR3 sequences, 46% recorded once. With respect to this clonotype: The antigen remains undetermined.

Time point described: late sampling 161 to 241 days after vaccination in three convalescent patients. Described treatment: approximately 10-day PBMC culture with coronavirus spike peptide pools or control peptides (ViraFEST assay). Peptide-pool expansion of antigen-specific T cells preceded TCR sequencing in ViraFEST. CDR3 size: 16 residues. Germline V gives CDR1 DFQATT, CDR2 SNEGSKA (reference sequence). The junction had 12 bases not matched to a gene; V was cut back by 1 base and J by 3 bases. The chain joins TRBV20-1 to TRBJ2-7; 7 nucleotides match TRBD2. The receptor comes from a human donor who had recovered from COVID-19. The sample in question was CD4+ T cells from blood, cultured in vitro, obtained about 7 months after SARS-CoV-2 vaccination. The CDR3 DNA sequence: TGCAGTGCTAGAGCCGAGCGGGCTAGCGGATACTACGAGCAGTACTTC. Its translation is CSARAERASGYYEQYF.